The rows below give T cell receptor beta chains drawn from one sample of a study of blood T cell repertoires in COVID-19. Libraries were prepared by immunoSEQ multiplex PCR; TCRdb keeps only in-frame clonotypes and omits some of them. Among 150,000 to 200,000 clones listed, 70% to 90% were seen once. The sequencing input was peripheral blood. All receptors come from a woman aged 55-70 years with COVID-19, enrolled during active disease. Both conserved end residues are part of each CDR3. A D gene is named only where the DNA matches it firmly. The listing skips clone size in some rows; elsewhere it reads once, few, many or a size class.

D gene: TRBD2; clone size: NA; J gene: TRBJ2-7; V gene: TRBV3-1/TRBV3-2; CDR3 length: 18; CDR3 DNA: TGTGCCAGTTCACGGAGAGTCTTGGGGACTAGCGGGAGTGACGAGCAGTACTTC; CDR3 protein: CASSRRVLGTSGSDEQYF
D gene: NA; clone size: NA; J gene: TRBJ2-1; V gene: TRBV9; CDR3 length: 16; CDR3 DNA: TGTGCCAGCAGCGTAGGAGCAAGGGGTGGTGGGTATGAGCAGTTCTTC; CDR3 protein: CASSVGARGGGYEQFF
D gene: NA; clone size: once; J gene: TRBJ1-6; V gene: TRBV5-4; CDR3 length: 14; CDR3 DNA: TGTGCCAGCAGCTTGGATAGAAATAATTCACCCCTCCACTTT; CDR3 protein: CASSLDRNNSPLHF
D gene: TRBD1; clone size: NA; J gene: TRBJ2-7; V gene: TRBV7-9; CDR3 length: 12; CDR3 DNA: TGTGCCAGCAGCTTTGCAGGGGGCGGGCAGTACTTC; CDR3 protein: CASSFAGGGQYF
D gene: NA; clone size: NA; J gene: TRBJ2-7; V gene: TRBV28; CDR3 length: 14; CDR3 DNA: TGTGCCAGCAGTTTCCAGGGCCGTTTTTACGAGCAGTACTTC; CDR3 protein: CASSFQGRFYEQYF
D gene: TRBD1; clone size: NA; J gene: TRBJ1-5; V gene: TRBV19; CDR3 length: 16; CDR3 DNA: TGTGCCAGTACTTCTAGACAGGGTGTCTACAATCAGCCCCAGCATTTT; CDR3 protein: CASTSRQGVYNQPQHF
D gene: TRBD1; clone size: NA; J gene: TRBJ1-2; V gene: TRBV5-1; CDR3 length: 16; CDR3 DNA: TGCGCCAGCAGCTTGACGGCCCTCCGGGACAGTTATGGCTACACCTTC; CDR3 protein: CASSLTALRDSYGYTF
D gene: NA; clone size: NA; J gene: TRBJ1-2; V gene: TRBV12-3/TRBV12-4; CDR3 length: 13; CDR3 DNA: TGTGCCAGCAGTTTGGCGGGAAACTATGGCTACACCTTC; CDR3 protein: CASSLAGNYGYTF
D gene: TRBD1; clone size: few; J gene: TRBJ2-7; V gene: TRBV6-6; CDR3 length: 14; CDR3 DNA: TGTGCCAGCACCTACGGGACAGGGGCCTACGAGCAGTACTTC; CDR3 protein: CASTYGTGAYEQYF
D gene: NA; clone size: NA; J gene: TRBJ1-2; V gene: TRBV10-1; CDR3 length: 13; CDR3 DNA: TGCGCCAGCAGTGCGGGACACTGGGGTGGCTACACCTTC; CDR3 protein: CASSAGHWGGYTF
D gene: NA; clone size: NA; J gene: TRBJ1-6; V gene: TRBV11-2; CDR3 length: 14; CDR3 DNA: TGTGCCAGCAGCTTCGGGCAGGGAAGTTCACCCCTCCACTTT; CDR3 protein: CASSFGQGSSPLHF
D gene: TRBD2; clone size: once; J gene: TRBJ2-7; V gene: TRBV7-2; CDR3 length: 16; CDR3 DNA: TGTGCCAGCAGCATCACCGGGCTCGGGAGGTCCTACGAGCAGTACTTC; CDR3 protein: CASSITGLGRSYEQYF
D gene: NA; clone size: NA; J gene: TRBJ2-7; V gene: TRBV27; CDR3 length: 15; CDR3 DNA: TGTGCCAGCAGTTTATCGTGGACTGGGCCCTACGAGCAGTACTTC; CDR3 protein: CASSLSWTGPYEQYF
D gene: TRBD1; clone size: NA; J gene: TRBJ1-2; V gene: TRBV29-1; CDR3 length: 14; CDR3 DNA: TGCAGCGTGCAGAAACAGGGGGCGGACTATGGCTACACCTTC; CDR3 protein: CSVQKQGADYGYTF
D gene: NA; clone size: NA; J gene: TRBJ1-2; V gene: TRBV2; CDR3 length: 13; CDR3 DNA: TGTGCCAGCAGTGACCAGGGAAGCTATGGCTACACCTTC; CDR3 protein: CASSDQGSYGYTF
D gene: TRBD1; clone size: NA; J gene: TRBJ2-7; V gene: TRBV10-3; CDR3 length: 17; CDR3 DNA: TGTGCCATCAGTGAGTCCGACAGGGGGCCCTACCCTTACGAGCAGTACTTC; CDR3 protein: CAISESDRGPYPYEQYF
D gene: NA; clone size: NA; J gene: TRBJ1-4; V gene: TRBV15; CDR3 length: 13; CDR3 DNA: TGTGCCACCAGCAGAGATCTTTCTGAAAAACTGTTTTTT; CDR3 protein: CATSRDLSEKLFF
D gene: TRBD1; clone size: NA; J gene: TRBJ2-7; V gene: TRBV9; CDR3 length: 14; CDR3 DNA: TGTGCCAGCAGCGTAGTCGGGGACAGCTACGAGCAGTACTTC; CDR3 protein: CASSVVGDSYEQYF
D gene: TRBD1; clone size: NA; J gene: TRBJ2-5; V gene: TRBV7-2; CDR3 length: 18; CDR3 DNA: TGTGCCAGCAGCTTACGACCAGGGGGCGCTTCTGTCCAAGAGACCCAGTACTTC; CDR3 protein: CASSLRPGGASVQETQYF
D gene: NA; clone size: NA; J gene: TRBJ2-1; V gene: TRBV6-2/TRBV6-3; CDR3 length: 14; CDR3 DNA: TGTGCCAGCAGTGATAGCGAGTCTAACAATGAGCAGTTCTTC; CDR3 protein: CASSDSESNNEQFF
D gene: NA; clone size: NA; J gene: TRBJ2-6; V gene: TRBV5-6; CDR3 length: 16; CDR3 DNA: TGTGCCAGCAGCTTGCCACAGGGCTCTGGGGCCAACGTCCTGACTTTC; CDR3 protein: CASSLPQGSGANVLTF
D gene: TRBD1; clone size: NA; J gene: TRBJ1-2; V gene: TRBV7-8; CDR3 length: 14; CDR3 DNA: TGTGCCAGCAGCTTTACCGGGACAGGGGCCGGCTACACCTTC; CDR3 protein: CASSFTGTGAGYTF
D gene: TRBD1; clone size: NA; J gene: TRBJ2-6; V gene: TRBV19; CDR3 length: 18; CDR3 DNA: TGTGCCAGTAGTGTTAGGGGACAGGGGGCGCCTGGGGCCAACGTCCTGACTTTC; CDR3 protein: CASSVRGQGAPGANVLTF